This passage covers 6 T cell receptor beta chains from one sample sequenced in a study of T-cell reconstitution after alpha-beta-depleted transplantation in children. Unique molecular identifiers were used in preparing the TCRbeta library. MiXCR, run by TCRdb on the PCR reads, gives a single entry per CDR3 protein. The sample gives about 110,000 distinct CDR3 sequences, approximately 6.9% of which show up once; 20% to 25% is in the top ten. The starting material was PBMCs, mostly from graft donor cells, obtained 360 days after TCRalphabeta/CD19-depleted stem cell transplant. The receptors were sampled from a male patient between 2 and 10 years old who had a stem cell transplant for acute lymphoblastic leukemia, so the T cells may come from the graft donor.

The sample holds many counts of this clonotype. J is TRBJ1-5 and V is TRBV7-9, with 8 bases matching TRBD1. V trimming: 3 bases; J trimming: 1 base; junction bases outside the gene matches: 2. Germline V gene data show CDR1 as SEHNR and CDR2 as FQNEAQ (reference sequence). The CDR3 totals 15 residues. In DNA, the CDR3 is TGTGCCAGCAGCTTCACAGGGGGAAGCAATCAGCCCCAGCATTTT. Its translation: CASSFTGGSNQPQHF.

This clonotype was detected many times. The chain recombines TRBV10-3 with TRBJ2-5, with D uncertain. V lost 6 bases, J lost 5 bases, and 13 bases lay in between. Germline loops: CDR1 ENHRY, CDR2 SYGVKD. The CDR3 has 13 amino acids. The CDR3 DNA sequence: TGTGCCATCAGGCCGGGTCGAAGGGAGACCCAGTACTTC. It codes for CAIRPGRRETQYF.

Many counts were recorded for this clonotype. The chain carries TRBV25-1 and TRBJ2-7; D gene unclear. Trimming removed 11 bases at V and 0 bases at J, with 8 bases between. CDR1 MGHDK and CDR2 SYGVNS come from the germline V gene. The CDR3 is made up of 11 amino acids. The CDR3 protein is CASGHSYEQYF. Written as DNA, the CDR3 is TGTGCCTCGGGCCACTCCTACGAGCAGTACTTC.

This clonotype was detected many times. The V call is TRBV12-3 or TRBV12-4, the J call TRBJ2-3; D is unresolved. There are 11 residues in the CDR3. The germline V and J ends were trimmed by 4 bases and 4 bases, with 3 bases remaining between them. CDR3 region: CASSWSDTQYF. Written as DNA, the CDR3 is TGTGCCAGCAGTTGGTCAGATACGCAGTATTTT.

This chain connects TRBV7-3 to TRBJ2-7; D may match TRBD1 or TRBD2 (7 bases each). CDR3 length: 15 amino acids. Germline V gene sequence: CDR1 SGHTA, CDR2 FQGTGA. The V end was cut by 1 base, the J end by 3 bases, with 13 bases between. The DNA for the CDR3 is TGTGCCAGCAGCTTAAGTCCAGGGGGGGTCTACGAGCAGTACTTC. The encoded protein is CASSLSPGGVYEQYF.

The V gene is TRBV20-1, the J gene TRBJ2-1; D perhaps matches TRBD1 (5 bases). CDR3 length equals 15 residues. The V end lost 4 bases, the J end lost 4 bases, and 17 bases lay between the germline ends. From germline, CDR1 is DFQATT and CDR2 SNEGSKA (reference sequence). The CDR3 DNA follows: TGCAGTGCTATTGGGGCAGGCCCCTTTTACAATGAGCAGTTCTTC. Translating gives CSAIGAGPFYNEQFF.